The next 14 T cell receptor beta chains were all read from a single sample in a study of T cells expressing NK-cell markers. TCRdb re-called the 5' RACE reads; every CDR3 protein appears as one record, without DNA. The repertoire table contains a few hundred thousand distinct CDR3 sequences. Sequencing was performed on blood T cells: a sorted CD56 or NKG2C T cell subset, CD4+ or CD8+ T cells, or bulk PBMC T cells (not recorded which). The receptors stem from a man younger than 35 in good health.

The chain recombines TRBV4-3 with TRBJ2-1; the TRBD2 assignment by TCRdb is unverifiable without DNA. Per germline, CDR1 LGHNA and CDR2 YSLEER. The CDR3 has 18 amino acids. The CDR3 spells CASSQRRTSGDIYNEQFF.

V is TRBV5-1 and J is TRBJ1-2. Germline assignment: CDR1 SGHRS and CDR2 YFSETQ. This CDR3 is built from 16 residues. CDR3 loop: CASSLARNEGYYGYTF. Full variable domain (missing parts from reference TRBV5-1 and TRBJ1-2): KAGVTQTPRYLIKTRGQQVTLSCSPISGHRSVSWYQQTPGQGLQFLFEYFSETQRNKGNFPGRFSGRQFSNSRSEMNVSTLELGDSALYLCASSLARNEGYYGYTFGSGTRLTVV.

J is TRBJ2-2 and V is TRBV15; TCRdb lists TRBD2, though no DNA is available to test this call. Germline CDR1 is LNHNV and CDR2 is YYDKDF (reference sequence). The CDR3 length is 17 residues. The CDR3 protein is CATSKRGGGRAIGELFF.

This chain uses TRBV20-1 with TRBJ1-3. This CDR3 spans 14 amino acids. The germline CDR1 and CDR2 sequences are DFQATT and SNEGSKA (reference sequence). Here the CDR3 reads CSARSGGSGNTIYF.

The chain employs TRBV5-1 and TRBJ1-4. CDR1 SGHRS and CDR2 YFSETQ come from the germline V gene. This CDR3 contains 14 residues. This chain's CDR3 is CASSFRSFNEKLFF.

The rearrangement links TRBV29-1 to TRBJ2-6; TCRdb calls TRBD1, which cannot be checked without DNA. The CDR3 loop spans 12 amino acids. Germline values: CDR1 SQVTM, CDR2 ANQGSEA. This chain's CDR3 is CGGAIGANVLTF. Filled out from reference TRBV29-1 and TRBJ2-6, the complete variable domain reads SAVISQKPSRDICQRGTSLTIQCQVDSQVTMMFWYRQQPGQSLTLIATANQGSEATYESGFVIDKFPISRPNLTFSTLTVSNMSPEDSSIYLCGGAIGANVLTFGAGSRLTVL.

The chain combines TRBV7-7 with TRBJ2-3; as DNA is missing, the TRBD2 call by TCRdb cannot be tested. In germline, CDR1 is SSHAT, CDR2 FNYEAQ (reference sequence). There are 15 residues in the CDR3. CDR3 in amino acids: CASSSGARGVDTQYF.

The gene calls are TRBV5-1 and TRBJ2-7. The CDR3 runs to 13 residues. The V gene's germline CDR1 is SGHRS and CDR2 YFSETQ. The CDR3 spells CASSLLNSYEQYF.

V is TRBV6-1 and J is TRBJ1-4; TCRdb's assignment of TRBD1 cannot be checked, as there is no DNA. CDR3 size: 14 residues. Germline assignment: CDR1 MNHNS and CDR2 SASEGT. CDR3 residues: CASTRQAQNEKLFF.

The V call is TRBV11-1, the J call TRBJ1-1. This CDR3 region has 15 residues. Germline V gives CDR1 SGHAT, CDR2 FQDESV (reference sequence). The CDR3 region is CASSPNSGENTEAFF.

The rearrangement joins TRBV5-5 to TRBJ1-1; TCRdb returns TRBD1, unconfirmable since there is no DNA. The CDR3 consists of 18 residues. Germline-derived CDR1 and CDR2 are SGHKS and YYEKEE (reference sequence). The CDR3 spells CASSLTRVLTGENTEAFF.

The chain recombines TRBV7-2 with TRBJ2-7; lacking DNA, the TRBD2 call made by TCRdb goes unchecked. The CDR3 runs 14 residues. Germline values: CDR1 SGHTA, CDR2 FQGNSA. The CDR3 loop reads CASSFGGSLYEQYF. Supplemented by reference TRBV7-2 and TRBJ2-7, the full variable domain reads GAGVSQSPSNKVTEKGKDVELRCDPISGHTALYWYRQSLGQGLEFLIYFQGNSAPDKSGLPSDRFSAERTGGSVSTLTIQRTQQEDSAVYLCASSFGGSLYEQYFGPGTRLTVT.

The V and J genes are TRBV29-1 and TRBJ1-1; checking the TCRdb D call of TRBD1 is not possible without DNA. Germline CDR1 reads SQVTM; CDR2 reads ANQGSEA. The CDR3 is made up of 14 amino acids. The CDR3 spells CSVSDRGRDTEAFF.

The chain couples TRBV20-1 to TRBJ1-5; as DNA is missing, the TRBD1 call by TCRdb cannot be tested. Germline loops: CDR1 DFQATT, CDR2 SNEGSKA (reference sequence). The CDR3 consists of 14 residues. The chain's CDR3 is CSAAPSSGNQPQHF.